A selection of T cell receptor beta chains follows, all from one sample in a study of blood T cell repertoires in COVID-19. TCRdb's table, derived via immunoSEQ multiplex PCR, lists solely in-frame clones and lacks some. Among fewer than 350,000 clones listed, 80% to 95% were seen once. The sample consisted of peripheral blood. Receptor source: a woman aged 25 to 39 with COVID-19, enrolled during active disease. CDR3s include the opening cysteine and the closing phenylalanine or tryptophan. A D gene is named only where the DNA matches it firmly. Clone size, where shown, is once, few, many, or a class for clones that have expanded.

V gene,J gene,clone size,D gene,CDR3 DNA,CDR3 protein
TRBV2,TRBJ1-1,NA,TRBD1,TGTGCCAGCAGTGAGGGGACGACAGGGCCGACTGAAGCTTTCTTT,CASSEGTTGPTEAFF
TRBV7-3,TRBJ2-1,NA,TRBD2,TGTGCCAGCAGTCGGGACTACACGAACAATGAGCAGTTCTTC,CASSRDYTNNEQFF
TRBV2,TRBJ1-3,NA,NA,TGTGCCAGTGCGGGAACTGGAAACACCATATATTTT,CASAGTGNTIYF
TRBV7-7,TRBJ2-5,NA,NA,TGTGCTAGCAGCTTAGGATTCTCCGGAACGGGGGAGACCCAGTACTTC,CASSLGFSGTGETQYF
TRBV9,TRBJ2-3,NA,NA,TGTGCCAGCAGCAGGAGGGGCGGCACAGATACGCAGTATTTT,CASSRRGGTDTQYF
TRBV19,TRBJ2-1,once,TRBD2,TGTGCCAGTAGTATAGGACTAGCGGGAGGGAATGAGCAGTTCTTC,CASSIGLAGGNEQFF
TRBV15,TRBJ1-3,NA,NA,TGTGCCACCAGCAGAGTTAGGCAGAGGCGAAACACCATATATTTT,CATSRVRQRRNTIYF
TRBV24-1,TRBJ1-2,NA,TRBD1,TGTGCCACCAGTGATTGGGACAGGGGTGTCTATGGCTACACCTTC,CATSDWDRGVYGYTF
TRBV10-3,TRBJ1-5,NA,TRBD1,TGTGCCACCGATACAGGGGGTTACAATCAGCCCCAGCATTTT,CATDTGGYNQPQHF
TRBV28,TRBJ2-7,NA,NA,TGTGCCAGCAGAATTCCAGGGGCAGACTACGAGCAGTACTTC,CASRIPGADYEQYF
TRBV14,TRBJ1-1,NA,NA,TGTGCCAGCAGCCTACAGAGGGACACTGAAGCTTTCTTT,CASSLQRDTEAFF
TRBV12-3/TRBV12-4,TRBJ1-2,once,TRBD1,TGTGCCAGCGGACAGGGGCCGGGGTATGGCTACACCTTC,CASGQGPGYGYTF
TRBV28,TRBJ2-5,NA,NA,TGTGCCAGCGGGGGACAACAAGAGACCCAGTACTTC,CASGGQQETQYF
TRBV28,TRBJ2-7,few,TRBD1,TGTGCCAGCACCCAGGGGGTCCTAAGAAACGAGCAGTACTTC,CASTQGVLRNEQYF
TRBV28,TRBJ2-2,NA,NA,TGTGCCAGCAGGGAGCTTACTGGGAACACCGGGGAGCTGTTTTTT,CASRELTGNTGELFF
TRBV4-1,TRBJ1-4,once,NA,TGCGCCAGCAGCCAACCTTTAGGGGGACACGGTAATGAAAAACTGTTTTTT,CASSQPLGGHGNEKLFF
TRBV2,TRBJ1-2,NA,NA,TGTGCCAGCTCTTGGGAACAGGGTAATGGCTACACCTTC,CASSWEQGNGYTF
TRBV19,TRBJ1-6,NA,NA,TGTGCCAGTCGGGACACCCCAAGAGGCAGTTCACCCCTCCACTTT,CASRDTPRGSSPLHF
TRBV5-6,TRBJ2-7,NA,NA,TGTGCCAGCAGCGAACCGGGAGAGACCTACGAGCAGTACTTC,CASSEPGETYEQYF
TRBV28,TRBJ1-1,NA,NA,TGTGCCAGCAGCTCACCCGGGGTTTGGACTGAAGCTTTCTTT,CASSSPGVWTEAFF
TRBV5-1,TRBJ2-1,NA,NA,TGCGCCAGCAGCTTGGGATACGGCAATGAGCAGTTCTTC,CASSLGYGNEQFF
TRBV6-4,TRBJ2-3,few,NA,TGTGCCAGCAGTGCCGGGACTGGGGCAGATACGCAGTATTTT,CASSAGTGADTQYF
TRBV7-2,TRBJ1-4,many,TRBD1,TGTGCCAGCAGCTTAGAGTCAGGGGGAGGCGAAAAACTGTTTTTT,CASSLESGGGEKLFF
TRBV30,TRBJ1-2,NA,NA,TGTGCCTGGGGGCAACAGGGAATCTCTGGCTACACCTTC,CAWGQQGISGYTF
TRBV30,TRBJ1-1,NA,NA,TGTGCCTGGAGTGAAGGAGGTCAGGGGTCTGAAGCTTTCTTT,CAWSEGGQGSEAFF
TRBV3-1/TRBV3-2,TRBJ2-1,NA,TRBD2,TGTGCCAGCAGCTTCAGCGGGAGCTCCTACAATGAGCAGTTCTTC,CASSFSGSSYNEQFF
TRBV18,TRBJ2-1,NA,NA,TGTGCCAGCTCACGGACAGTACCCTACAATGAGCAGTTCTTC,CASSRTVPYNEQFF
TRBV29-1,TRBJ1-1,NA,NA,TGCAGCGTTGTGGGACAACTCACTGAAGCTTTCTTT,CSVVGQLTEAFF
TRBV28,TRBJ2-7,NA,TRBD2,TGTGCCAGCAGTCCTCGGGGAGGGAGAGGCTACGAGCAGTACTTC,CASSPRGGRGYEQYF
TRBV6-4,TRBJ2-1,once,NA,TGTGCCAGCAGTGCAGAGGAAGTGGGTGAGCAGTTCTTC,CASSAEEVGEQFF
TRBV9,TRBJ2-5,once,NA,TGTGCCAGCAGCGTAGCTCCGAACCTAGCGCCCCCACCAGAGACCCAGTACTTC,CASSVAPNLAPPPETQYF
TRBV11-2,TRBJ2-7,NA,NA,TGTGCCAGCAGCTTAGGATCCCGGGTCATTAGCTCCTACGAGCAGTACTTC,CASSLGSRVISSYEQYF
TRBV7-9,TRBJ1-1,NA,NA,TGTGCCAGCAGCTTAGATAGTGGGGCTGTTGGAGCTTTCTTT,CASSLDSGAVGAFF
TRBV3-1/TRBV3-2,TRBJ1-5,once,TRBD1,TGTGCCAGCAGCCCAAGGGGGCAACATAGCAATCAGCCCCAGCATTTT,CASSPRGQHSNQPQHF
TRBV2,TRBJ2-1,NA,TRBD2,TGTGCCCTCGAGGGCGGGAGCTCGAATGAGCAGTTCTTC,CALEGGSSNEQFF
TRBV6-5,TRBJ2-7,NA,NA,TGTGCCAGCGGAGGGGTTCGCTCCTACGAGCAGTACTTC,CASGGVRSYEQYF
TRBV4-3,TRBJ2-1,NA,NA,TGCGCCAGCAGCCAACAAAGGGGTCTTGCCTACAATGAGCAGTTCTTC,CASSQQRGLAYNEQFF